This T cell receptor (beta chain) stems from a study of blood T cell repertoires in COVID-19. The study assigned cohorts using participant-reported clinical history. In Cohort 3, a recovered donor had either two negative PCRs, clearance, or symptom resolution. Produced via immunoSEQ multiplex PCR; TCRdb's table is partial and in-frame only. This sample carries 400,000 to 450,000 clones, about 92% of them seen once, and the ten largest clones take under 0.7%. V trimming: 3 bases; J trimming: 4 bases; junction bases outside the gene matches: 9. Germline CDR1 and CDR2: KGHSH and LQKENI. The CDR3 runs to 17 residues.

The sequenced material came from PBMCs or T cells enriched from blood (not recorded which). The sequence came from a man younger than 35 who had recovered from COVID-19. This rearrangement joins TRBV18 to TRBJ2-2, with TRBD1 identical over 9 bases. The CDR3 DNA is TGTGCCAGCTCACCTCCCGGGACAGGGACAACCACCGGGGAGCTGTTTTTT. It is translated as CASSPPGTGTTTGELFF.